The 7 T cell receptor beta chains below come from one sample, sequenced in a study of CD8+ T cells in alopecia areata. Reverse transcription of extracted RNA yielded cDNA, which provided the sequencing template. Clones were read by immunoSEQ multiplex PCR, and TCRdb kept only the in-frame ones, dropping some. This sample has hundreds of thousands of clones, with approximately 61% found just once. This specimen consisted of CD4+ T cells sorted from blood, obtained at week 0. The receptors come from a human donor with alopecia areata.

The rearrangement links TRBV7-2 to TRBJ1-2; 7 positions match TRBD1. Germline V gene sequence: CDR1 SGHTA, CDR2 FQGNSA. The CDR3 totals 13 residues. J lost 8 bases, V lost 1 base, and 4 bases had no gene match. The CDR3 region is CASSLGQGWGYTF. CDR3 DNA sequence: TGTGCCAGCAGCTTAGGACAGGGTTGGGGCTACACCTTC. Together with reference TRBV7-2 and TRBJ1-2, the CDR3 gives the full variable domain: GAGVSQSPSNKVTEKGKDVELRCDPISGHTALYWYRQSLGQGLEFLIYFQGNSAPDKSGLPSDRFSAERTGGSVSTLTIQRTQQEDSAVYLCASSLGQGWGYTFGSGTRLTVV.

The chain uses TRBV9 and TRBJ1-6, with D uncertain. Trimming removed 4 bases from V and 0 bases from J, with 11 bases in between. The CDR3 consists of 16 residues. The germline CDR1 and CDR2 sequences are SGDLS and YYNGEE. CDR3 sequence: CASSKDPSSYNSPLHF. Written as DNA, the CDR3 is TGTGCCAGCAGCAAGGACCCGAGCTCCTATAATTCACCCCTCCACTTT.

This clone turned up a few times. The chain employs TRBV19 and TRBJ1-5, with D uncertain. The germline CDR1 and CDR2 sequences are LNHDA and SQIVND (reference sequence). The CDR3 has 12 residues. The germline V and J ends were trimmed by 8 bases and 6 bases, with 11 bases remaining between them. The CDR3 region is CASAGRGQPQHF. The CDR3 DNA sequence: TGTGCCAGTGCCGGTAGAGGTCAGCCCCAGCATTTT.

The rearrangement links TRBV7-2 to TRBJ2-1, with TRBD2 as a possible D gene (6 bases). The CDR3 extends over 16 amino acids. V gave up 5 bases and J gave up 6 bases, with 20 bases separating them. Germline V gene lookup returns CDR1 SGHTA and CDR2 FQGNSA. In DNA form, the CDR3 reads TGTGCCAGCAGCCCCCGGGACTCGAAGCACCTCAATGAGCAGTTCTTC. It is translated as CASSPRDSKHLNEQFF.

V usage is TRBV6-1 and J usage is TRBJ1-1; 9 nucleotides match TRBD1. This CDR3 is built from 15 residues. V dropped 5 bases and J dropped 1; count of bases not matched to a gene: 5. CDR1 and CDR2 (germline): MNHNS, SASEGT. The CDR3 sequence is CASSQTGGWNTEAFF. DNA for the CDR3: TGTGCCAGCAGTCAGACAGGGGGTTGGAACACTGAAGCTTTCTTT.

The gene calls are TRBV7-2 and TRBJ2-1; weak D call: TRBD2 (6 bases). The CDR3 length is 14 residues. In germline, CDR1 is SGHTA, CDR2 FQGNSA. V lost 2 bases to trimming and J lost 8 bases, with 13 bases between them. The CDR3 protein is CASSLFGGTYEQFF. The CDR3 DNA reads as TGTGCCAGCAGCTTATTTGGGGGGACGTATGAGCAGTTCTTC.

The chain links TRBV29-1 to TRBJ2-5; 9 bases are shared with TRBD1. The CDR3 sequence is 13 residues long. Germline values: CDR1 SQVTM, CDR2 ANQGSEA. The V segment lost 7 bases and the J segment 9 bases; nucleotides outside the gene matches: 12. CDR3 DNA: TGCAGCGGAATACAGGGGGCCACGGGGGCCCAGTACTTC. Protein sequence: CSGIQGATGAQYF.